Each of the 30 T cell receptor beta chains below was sequenced from the same sample in a study of blood T cell repertoires in COVID-19. Method: immunoSEQ multiplex PCR; TCRdb's copy keeps in-frame clones and lacks some. This sample yields about 120,000 clones, of which 60% to 80% are seen a single time; roughly 7.9% belongs to the top ten. The source material was peripheral blood. All receptors derive from a human donor in a cohort sampled during active COVID-19.

This clone was seen a single time. V usage is TRBV30 and J usage is TRBJ2-7; D remains unclear. V lost 0 bases, J lost 6 bases, and 9 bases lay in between. The CDR3 covers 12 residues. Germline CDR1 is GTSNPN and CDR2 is SVGIG (reference sequence). For the CDR3, the DNA is TGTGCCTGGAGTGTACTGGGCGTCGAGCAGTACTTC. Translating gives CAWSVLGVEQYF.

V gene TRBV7-8 combines with J gene TRBJ1-4; D may be TRBD1 (5 bases). CDR1 and CDR2 (germline): SGHVS, FQNEAQ. Trimming stripped 5 bases from V and 4 bases from J, with 11 bases between. The CDR3 has 14 residues. CDR3 loop: CASSRDRINEKLFF. CDR3 DNA sequence: TGTGCCAGCAGCAGAGACAGAATTAATGAAAAACTGTTTTTT.

This clone was counted only a few times. This sequence joins TRBV2 and TRBJ2-7; perhaps TRBD2 as D (5 bases). The CDR3 runs 11 residues. V dropped 3 bases and J dropped 9 bases, with 9 bases sitting between them. Germline CDR1 SNHLY, CDR2 FYNNEI. CDR3 bases: TGTGCCAGCAGTGAGACTGAGGGGCAGTACTTC. This gives the protein CASSETEGQYF.

This chain joins TRBV2 and TRBJ1-5; no reliable D call. The V and J ends lost 1 base and 3 bases respectively, with 10 bases between them. CDR1 SNHLY and CDR2 FYNNEI come from the germline V gene. The CDR3 totals 15 residues. The DNA for the CDR3 is TGTGCCAGCAGTGAAGGGCCCAGGATCAATCAGCCCCAGCATTTT. It codes for CASSEGPRINQPQHF.

In DNA, the CDR3 is TGTGCCAGCAGCCGGGGACAGGGCGTAGACGAGCAGTACTTC. This encodes CASSRGQGVDEQYF. The V and J genes are TRBV5-5 and TRBJ2-7; 9 bases agree with TRBD1. With V trimmed by 4 bases and J by 5 bases, 7 bases remained unmatched. Germline V gene lookup returns CDR1 SGHKS and CDR2 YYEKEE (reference sequence). The CDR3 loop spans 14 amino acids.

The J gene is TRBJ2-1, the V gene TRBV7-8, with 15 bases matching TRBD2. This CDR3 comprises 17 residues. J was trimmed by 5 bases and V by 4 bases; bases with no gene match: 6. Germline CDR1 and CDR2: SGHVS and FQNEAQ. For the CDR3, the DNA is TGTGCCAGCAGCTGGACTAGCGGGGGGGCTCGAAACAATGAGCAGTTCTTC. This codes for CASSWTSGGARNNEQFF.

This chain joins TRBV19 and TRBJ2-3; 8 bases match TRBD2. There are 15 residues in the CDR3. CDR1 and CDR2 (germline): LNHDA, SQIVND (reference sequence). The V segment lost 4 bases and the J segment 1 base; nucleotides outside the gene matches: 4. CDR3 sequence: CASSTLSGGTDTQYF. The CDR3 DNA reads TGTGCCAGTAGTACCCTTAGCGGGGGCACAGATACGCAGTATTTT.

This sequence joins TRBV6-1 and TRBJ1-1, with 7 positions matching TRBD1. Germline loops: CDR1 MNHNS, CDR2 SASEGT. This CDR3 has 14 amino acids. V shed 0 bases and J 6 bases; nucleotides not matched to a gene: 4. The CDR3 sequence is CASSEAGTVAEAFF. CDR3 bases: TGTGCCAGCAGTGAAGCTGGGACAGTCGCTGAAGCTTTCTTT.

This chain links TRBV5-6 with TRBJ1-6; tentative D call: TRBD1 (5 bases). This CDR3 is 16 amino acids long. V was shortened by 1 base and J by 8 bases, with 16 bases between the two germline ends. Germline CDR1 is SGHDT and CDR2 is YYEEEE. The CDR3 DNA reads TGTGCCAGCAGCTTGACGACGGGGGTTTTGGATTCACCCCTCCACTTT. Residues: CASSLTTGVLDSPLHF.

The genes are TRBV4-1 and TRBJ1-4, with D tentatively TRBD1 (6 bases). Between the trimmed V and J ends, which lost 0 bases and 6 bases, there was a span of 11 bases. Germline CDR1 reads MGHRA; CDR2 reads YSYEKL. The CDR3 runs 15 residues. CDR3 sequence: CASSQENRVHEKLFF. The CDR3 coding sequence is TGCGCCAGCAGCCAAGAAAACAGGGTCCATGAAAAACTGTTTTTT.

The rearrangement links TRBV7-8 to TRBJ2-7; D is possibly TRBD2 (7 bases). The CDR3 is made up of 14 amino acids. Trimming took off 5 bases at V and 3 bases at J, with 14 bases between the two ends. Germline assignment: CDR1 SGHVS and CDR2 FQNEAQ. The CDR3 here is CASSKGGPRYEQYF. The CDR3 DNA reads TGTGCCAGCAGCAAGGGGGGGCCGCGCTACGAGCAGTACTTC.

V gene TRBV6-5 combines with J gene TRBJ1-1; 9 bases are shared with TRBD1. The CDR3 totals 14 residues. Germline trimming cut 2 bases from V and 5 bases from J; bases unmatched to any gene: 3. Germline V gives CDR1 MNHEY, CDR2 SVGAGI. The chain's CDR3 is CASSYNRGLTEAFF. CDR3 bases: TGTGCCAGCAGTTACAACAGGGGGCTGACTGAAGCTTTCTTT.

The DNA for the CDR3 is TGTGCTAGTGGTCCGGGGACAGGGAACACTGAAGCTTTCTTT. This gives the protein CASGPGTGNTEAFF. The chain has TRBV12-5 and TRBJ1-1; 8 nucleotides agree with TRBD1. V lost 5 bases to trimming and J lost 1 base; unmatched junction nucleotides: 3. This CDR3 region has 14 residues. In germline, CDR1 is LGHNT, CDR2 FRNRAP.

This clone was seen a single time. The rearrangement links TRBV7-8 to TRBJ1-5; D possibly corresponds to TRBD1 (5 bases). CDR1 is SGHVS, CDR2 FQNEAQ, per germline. The CDR3 is made up of 15 amino acids. The V gene lost 1 base and the J gene lost 7 bases, with 14 bases spanning the gap. The CDR3 coding sequence is TGTGCCAGCAGCTTAGATAGGAGGGGTGGACAGCCCCAGCATTTT. Translating it yields CASSLDRRGGQPQHF. Full variable domain (outside the CDR3, taken from reference TRBV7-8 and TRBJ1-5): GAGVSQSPRYKVAKRGQDVALRCDPISGHVSLFWYQQALGQGPEFLTYFQNEAQLDKSGLPSDRFFAERPEGSVSTLKIQRTQQEDSAVYLCASSLDRRGGQPQHFGDGTRLSIL.

The chain recombines TRBV7-9 with TRBJ1-6; 12 bases agree with TRBD1. Germline values: CDR1 SEHNR, CDR2 FQNEAQ (reference sequence). The J segment lost 2 bases and the V segment lost 5 bases, leaving 1 base of the junction unmatched. This CDR3 spans 16 amino acids. The CDR3 nucleotides are TGTGCCAGCAGCAGGGACAGGGGGCCCTATAATTCACCCCTCCACTTT. It yields the protein CASSRDRGPYNSPLHF.

This clone came up a few times. This chain connects TRBV7-8 to TRBJ2-7, with 13 bases matching TRBD2. The CDR3 has 14 residues. The V gene end was trimmed by 7 bases and the J gene end by 2 bases; junction bases not matched to a gene: 2. The germline V gene has CDR1 SGHVS and CDR2 FQNEAQ. CDR3 sequence: CASKGTSGAYEQYF. The CDR3 region has the DNA TGTGCCAGCAAGGGGACTAGCGGGGCCTACGAGCAGTACTTC.

In this sample, this clone turned up a few times. The V call is TRBV19, the J call TRBJ1-2; 10 nucleotides align to TRBD1. Germline V gene data show CDR1 as LNHDA and CDR2 as SQIVND (reference sequence). J was trimmed by 4 bases and V by 5 bases; bases with no gene match: 4. The CDR3 consists of 14 residues. CDR3 DNA: TGTGCCAGTAGTCTAAGGACAGGGGGCTATGGCTACACCTTC. Protein product: CASSLRTGGYGYTF.

V is TRBV7-3 and J is TRBJ1-2; D possibly corresponds to TRBD1 (5 bases). Trimming left V 5 bases short and J 5 bases short, with 12 bases between. The CDR3 is 13 amino acids. The germline V gene has CDR1 SGHTA and CDR2 FQGTGA. DNA of the CDR3: TGTGCCAGCAGCCCAAGGGGAGGGTATGGCTACACCTTC. It encodes CASSPRGGYGYTF.

J is TRBJ2-7 and V is TRBV7-2; D is possibly TRBD2 (5 bases). There are 13 residues in the CDR3. With 5 bases removed from V and 3 bases from J, the gap between germline ends came to 11 bases. Looked up from germline, CDR1 is SGHTA and CDR2 is FQGNSA. The DNA of the CDR3 is TGTGCCAGCAGCCCGGCCGGGGACTACGAGCAGTACTTC. Residues: CASSPAGDYEQYF.

This chain joins TRBV24-1 and TRBJ1-2, with 7 bases fitting TRBD1. J gave up 5 bases and V 4 bases, and 6 bases lay outside the gene matches. This CDR3 spans 14 amino acids. Germline V gene lookup returns CDR1 KGHDR and CDR2 SFDVKD. DNA of the CDR3: TGTGCCACCAGTGAGGGCGACAGGGAGTATGGCTACACCTTC. Encoded protein: CATSEGDREYGYTF.

The genes are TRBV11-2 and TRBJ2-7; a possible D gene is TRBD2 (5 bases). V lost 1 base and J 7 bases, leaving 17 bases between the germline ends. Germline-derived CDR1 and CDR2 are SGHAT and FQNNGV. There are 15 residues in the CDR3. For the CDR3, the DNA is TGTGCCAGCAGCTTAGGGGAGACCCCCATACGGGAGCAGTACTTC. Its protein is CASSLGETPIREQYF.

The chain carries TRBV6-5 and TRBJ2-7, with TRBD1 identical over 8 bases. CDR1 is MNHEY, CDR2 SVGAGI, per germline. CDR3 length: 14 residues. Losses at the gene ends were 6 bases for V and 2 bases for J; bases not matched to a gene: 6. The CDR3 here is CASSIDRGTYEQYF. The DNA for the CDR3 is TGTGCCAGCAGCATCGACAGGGGAACCTACGAGCAGTACTTC.

V usage is TRBV11-3 and J usage is TRBJ1-4, with 10 bases identical to TRBD1. The CDR3 totals 17 residues. Germline lookup yields CDR1 SGHNT and CDR2 YENEEA. V lost 4 bases and J lost 5; bases outside the gene matches: 10. The CDR3 nucleotides are TGTGCCAGCAGCTCCCTGACAGGGGGCTCGTTGAATGAAAAACTGTTTTTT. Its translation: CASSSLTGGSLNEKLFF.

The table lists this clone with a few counts. V is TRBV27 and J is TRBJ1-5, with 8 bases identical to TRBD1. This CDR3 region has 15 residues. With V trimmed by 2 bases and J by 2 bases, 2 bases remained unmatched. CDR1 and CDR2 (germline): MNHEY, SMNVEV (reference sequence). This chain's CDR3 is CASSLGGQGNQPQHF. In DNA, the CDR3 is TGTGCCAGCAGTTTAGGGGGACAGGGCAATCAGCCCCAGCATTTT.

The genes are TRBV30 and TRBJ1-2, with D unclear. The CDR3 runs 13 residues. Deletions cut 4 bases from V and 8 bases from J, with 17 bases between. Germline-derived CDR1 and CDR2 are GTSNPN and SVGIG (reference sequence). CDR3 amino acids: CAWNLDSLGGYTF. The DNA for the CDR3 is TGTGCCTGGAATCTGGACTCCCTAGGCGGCTACACCTTC.

The chain employs TRBV5-6 and TRBJ2-7; 8 nucleotides agree with TRBD1. The CDR3 is 14 amino acids. V dropped 2 bases and J dropped 7; count of bases not matched to a gene: 8. The germline V gene encodes CDR1 SGHDT and CDR2 YYEEEE. CDR3 nucleotides: TGTGCCAGCAGCTTACCGGGACAGGAGTGGGAGCAGTACTTC. Protein sequence: CASSLPGQEWEQYF. Looking up the rest from reference TRBV5-6 and TRBJ2-7 gives the full variable domain: DAGVTQSPTHLIKTRGQQVTLRCSPKSGHDTVSWYQQALGQGPQFIFQYYEEEERQRGNFPDRFSGHQFPNYSSELNVNALLLGDSALYLCASSLPGQEWEQYFGPGTRLTVT.

J is TRBJ2-1 and V is TRBV24-1; 7 nucleotides align to TRBD2. CDR3 length equals 11 residues. Germline lookup yields CDR1 KGHDR and CDR2 SFDVKD. Germline trimming cut 9 bases from V and 8 bases from J; bases unmatched to any gene: 3. For the CDR3, the DNA is TGTGCCACCGGGAGGGGACATGAGCAGTTCTTC. It codes for CATGRGHEQFF.

This clone was found a few times. The chain has TRBV29-1 and TRBJ1-4; 10 bases agree with TRBD1. The length of the CDR3 is 13 residues. Trimming removed 3 bases from V and 6 bases from J; junction bases left unmatched: 1. Germline loops: CDR1 SQVTM, CDR2 ANQGSEA. CDR3 coding DNA: TGCAGCGTTGAGGGGACAGGGGATGAAAAACTGTTTTTT. Protein product: CSVEGTGDEKLFF. Combining the CDR3 with reference TRBV29-1 and TRBJ1-4 gives the whole variable domain SAVISQKPSRDICQRGTSLTIQCQVDSQVTMMFWYRQQPGQSLTLIATANQGSEATYESGFVIDKFPISRPNLTFSTLTVSNMSPEDSSIYLCSVEGTGDEKLFFGSGTQLSVL.

J is TRBJ2-1 and V is TRBV2; 7 bases align to TRBD1. The V gene's germline CDR1 is SNHLY and CDR2 FYNNEI. This CDR3 is built from 14 residues. V shed 3 bases, J shed 6 bases, and the junction held 5 bases outside the gene matches. The CDR3 nucleotides are TGTGCCAGCAGTGACCAACAGGGGCCCAATGAGCAGTTCTTC. It codes for CASSDQQGPNEQFF. Full variable domain (rest looked up from reference TRBV2 and TRBJ2-1): EPEVTQTPSHQVTQMGQEVILRCVPISNHLYFYWYRQILGQKVEFLVSFYNNEISEKSEIFDDQFSVERPDGSNFTLKIRSTKLEDSAMYFCASSDQQGPNEQFFGPGTRLTVL.

The CDR3 reads CASSLPDSSYEQYF. CDR3 DNA: TGTGCCAGCTCCCTCCCAGACAGCTCCTACGAGCAGTACTTC. The rearrangement links TRBV18 to TRBJ2-7, with a possible D match to TRBD1 (5 bases). V was clipped by 6 bases and J by 0 bases, with 12 bases between them. Germline V gene data show CDR1 as KGHSH and CDR2 as LQKENI. CDR3 length: 14 residues.